Included here is one T cell receptor beta chain sequence, with context. Antigen specificity is unknown. This sample was taken from a study of T-cell memory formation after mild COVID-19. V lost 1 base to trimming and J lost 0 bases, with 9 bases between them. CDR1 SQVTM and CDR2 ANQGSEA come from the germline V gene. The CDR3 runs 15 residues. TCR alpha and TCR beta cDNA libraries carrying sample barcodes and UMIs were produced by 5'RACE using constant-segment primers. TCRdb itself ran the 5' RACE reads through MiXCR, one entry per CDR3 protein. The repertoire holds some 410,000 distinct CDR3 sequences, with roughly a quarter as singletons. General study points: Memory sampled before infection contained some responding clones, suggesting cross-reactive memory joined. Day 15 to 85 contractors were CD4/CD8 balanced; later expanders leaned CD4+.

This TCR was sampled from an adult woman who had mild COVID-19 (a few samples of this study predate the infection). Cell type and time point are not known. V usage is TRBV29-1 and J usage is TRBJ2-2; D gene unclear. Input material: PBMCs or a T cell subset sorted from them (not recorded which). The CDR3: CSVEVGSSNTGELFF. The CDR3 DNA sequence: TGCAGCGTTGAAGTAGGCAGCTCGAACACCGGGGAGCTGTTTTTT.